The subject of this entry is one T cell receptor beta chain. Its antigen is unidentified. The data are from a study of T-cell reconstitution after alpha-beta-depleted transplantation in children. The study, taken as a whole, reports: Counts and diversity of T cells one year after transplant came mostly from newly produced T cells. Reports say that about two months after transplant, the alpha-beta T cells came out of several hundred graft clones that had expanded. Some patients showed high day-60 TCRbeta diversity, which derived from surviving recipient T cells and thymic progenitors.

Unique molecular identifiers were built into the TCRbeta library. TCRdb reprocessed the PCR reads with MiXCR, giving one entry per CDR3 protein. Of fewer than 20,000 distinct CDR3 sequences in the sample, around 5.1% were seen once. Trimming pared 3 bases from V and 5 bases from J, leaving 7 bases between. This CDR3 is 13 amino acids long. Per the germline V gene, CDR1 is LNHDA and CDR2 is SQIVND (reference sequence). The receptor comes from a boy younger than 18 with acute lymphoblastic leukemia, due to receive a stem cell transplant. The chain carries TRBV19 and TRBJ2-2; D is ambiguous. The sequencing used PBMCs, collected before TCRalphabeta/CD19-depleted stem cell transplant. In DNA form, the CDR3 reads TGTGCCAGTAGTATTACGATTACCGGGGAGCTGTTTTTT. This gives the protein CASSITITGELFF.